What follows are 3 T cell receptor beta chains derived from one specimen sequenced in a study of early T cells in non-severe SARS-CoV-2 infection. One entry per CDR3 protein results from TCRdb running MiXCR on the 5' RACE reads. The sample carries some 30,000 distinct CDR3 sequences, 9% recorded once. Sequenced input: whole blood. The receptor set was obtained from an adult who was a healthcare worker with PCR-confirmed SARS-CoV-2 infection or an uninfected control (not recorded which).

This clonotype was seen at least ten times. V usage is TRBV5-1 and J usage is TRBJ2-7; D ambiguous. The CDR3 has 14 residues. Trimming shortened V by 0 bases and J by 3 bases, and 10 bases separated the two germline ends. CDR1 SGHRS and CDR2 YFSETQ come from the germline V gene. The CDR3 region has the DNA TGCGCCAGCAGCTTGGGCGCCCCTGGCTACGAGCAGTACTTC. Translated, it gives CASSLGAPGYEQYF.

The sample holds many counts of this clonotype. The chain employs TRBV27 and TRBJ2-7; weak D call: TRBD1 (5 bases). Germline loops: CDR1 MNHEY, CDR2 SMNVEV (reference sequence). CDR3 length: 14 residues. The V and J ends lost 0 bases and 4 bases respectively, with 10 bases between them. In DNA, the CDR3 is TGTGCCAGCAGTTTATCTCAAGGGGAATACGAGCAGTACTTC. Translation gives CASSLSQGEYEQYF.

This clonotype has a count of ten or more. The chain recombines TRBV27 with TRBJ2-6, with D possibly matching TRBD2 (6 bases). V lost 5 bases, J lost 2 bases, and 19 bases lay in between. Germline lookup yields CDR1 MNHEY and CDR2 SMNVEV (reference sequence). The CDR3 has 18 amino acids. In DNA form, the CDR3 reads TGTGCCAGCAGTAGGAGGGGAATCGGGGCGCCTGGGGCCAACGTCCTGACTTTC. Translation: CASSRRGIGAPGANVLTF.